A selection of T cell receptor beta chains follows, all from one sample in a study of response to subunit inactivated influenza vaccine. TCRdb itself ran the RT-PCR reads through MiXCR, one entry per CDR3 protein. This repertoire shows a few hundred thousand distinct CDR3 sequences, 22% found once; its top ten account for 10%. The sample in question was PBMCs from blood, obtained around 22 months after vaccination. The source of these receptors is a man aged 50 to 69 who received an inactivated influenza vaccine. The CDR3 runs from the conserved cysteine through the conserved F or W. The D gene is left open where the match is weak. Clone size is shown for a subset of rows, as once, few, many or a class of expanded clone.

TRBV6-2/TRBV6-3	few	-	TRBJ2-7	TGTGCCAGCAGTTACCGCCCCGACGGGGAGCAGTACTTC	CASSYRPDGEQYF
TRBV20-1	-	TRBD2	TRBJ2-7	TGCAGTGCTAGAGCTGCGCGGGGGGCCTACGAGCAGTACTTC	CSARAARGAYEQYF
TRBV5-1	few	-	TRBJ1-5	TGCGCCAGCAGTCCCGACGGAGGCGATCAGCCCCAGCATTTT	CASSPDGGDQPQHF
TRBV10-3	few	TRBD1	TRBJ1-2	TGTGCCAACCAACAGGGGAAGGACTATGGCTACACCTTC	CANQQGKDYGYTF
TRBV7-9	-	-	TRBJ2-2	TGTGCCAGCAGCGCCGTCACCGGGACGTGGGGGGAGCTGTTTTTT	CASSAVTGTWGELFF
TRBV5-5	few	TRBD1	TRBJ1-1	TGTGCCAGCAGCCCAGGGACAGGGAGTAGGGCTGAAGCTTTCTTT	CASSPGTGSRAEAFF
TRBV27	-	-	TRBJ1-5	TGTGCCAGCAGTGCCGGGACGGAAAATCAGCCCCAGCATTTT	CASSAGTENQPQHF
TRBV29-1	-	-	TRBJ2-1	TGCAGCGCCGGGGGGCCCCGCTACAATGAGCAGTTCTTC	CSAGGPRYNEQFF
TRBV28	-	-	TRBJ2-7	TGTGCCAGCAGTTCCTACAGGGACGAGCAGTACTTC	CASSSYRDEQYF
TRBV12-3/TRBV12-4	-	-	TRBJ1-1	TGTGCCAGCAGTGTCCGAAGGACAGCGAACACTGAAGCTTTCTTT	CASSVRRTANTEAFF
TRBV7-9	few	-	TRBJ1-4	TGTGCCAGCAGCCCTCGGACCGCCGATAATGAAAAACTGTTTTTT	CASSPRTADNEKLFF
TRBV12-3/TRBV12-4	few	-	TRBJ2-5	TGTGCCAGCAGTACCGGAGGGATTCAAGAGACCCAGTACTTC	CASSTGGIQETQYF
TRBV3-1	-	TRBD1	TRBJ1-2	TGTGCCAGCAGCCAAGATAGGACAGGGCACTATGGCTACACCTTC	CASSQDRTGHYGYTF
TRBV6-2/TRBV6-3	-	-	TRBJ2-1	TGTGCCAGCACCGAACCCAGCAGGCCCAGGAATGAGCAGTTCTTC	CASTEPSRPRNEQFF
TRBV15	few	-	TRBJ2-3	TGTGCCACCAGCAGCCCCCCCCGGGGGATGTCTGATACGCAGTATTTT	CATSSPPRGMSDTQYF
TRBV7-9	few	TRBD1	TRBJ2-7	TGTGCCAGCAGCTTCGGACAGGGGAAGGCCTACGAGCAGTACTTC	CASSFGQGKAYEQYF
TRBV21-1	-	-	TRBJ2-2	TGTGCCAGCAGCAAAGTCGGACTTAGCAACACCGGGGAGCTGTTTTTT	CASSKVGLSNTGELFF
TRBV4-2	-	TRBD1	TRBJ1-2	TGTGCCAGCAGCCCCACCCCGGGACAGGGGTTTGGCTACACCTTC	CASSPTPGQGFGYTF
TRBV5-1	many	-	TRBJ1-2	TGCGCCAGCAGCTCCTCTAGCACAGCTTCGTATGGCTACACCTTC	CASSSSSTASYGYTF
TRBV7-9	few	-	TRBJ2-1	TGTGCCAGCAGCTTAGCGGGGTGGGGGAGCTCCTACAATGAGCAGTTCTTC	CASSLAGWGSSYNEQFF
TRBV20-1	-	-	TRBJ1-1	TGCAGTGCCCAACGGGGTTCCACTGAAGCTTTCTTT	CSAQRGSTEAFF
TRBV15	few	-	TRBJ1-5	TGTGCCACCAGCAGAGATGGCAGGGTCCAGGGCAATCAGCCCCAGCATTTT	CATSRDGRVQGNQPQHF
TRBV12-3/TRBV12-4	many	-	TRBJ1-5	TGTGCCAGCAGTCTACAGGGAAGTCAGCCCCAGCATTTT	CASSLQGSQPQHF
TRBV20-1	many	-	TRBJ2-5	TGCGTGACCGGGGGCAGAGAGACCCAGTACTTC	CVTGGRETQYF
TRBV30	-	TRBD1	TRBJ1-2	TGTGCCTGCTCGGGACAGGGAGGTGGCTACACCTTC	CACSGQGGGYTF
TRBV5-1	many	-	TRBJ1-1	TGCGCCAGCAGCTGGGAAGAGGCGGTGAACACTGAAGCTTTCTTT	CASSWEEAVNTEAFF
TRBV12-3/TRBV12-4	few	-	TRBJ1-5	TGTGCCAGCAGTTTAGGACGGGTAGTCCAGCCCCAGCATTTT	CASSLGRVVQPQHF
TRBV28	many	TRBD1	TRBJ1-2	TGTGCCAGCACCCTCACCGACAGGGGATATGGCTACACCTTC	CASTLTDRGYGYTF
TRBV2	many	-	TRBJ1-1	TGTGCCAGCAGTGAATTAAGAGTTATTTCGGGGAACACTGAAGCTTTCTTT	CASSELRVISGNTEAFF
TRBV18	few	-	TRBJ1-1	TGTGCCAGCTCACCCGGCGTTGGGACTGAAGCTTTCTTT	CASSPGVGTEAFF
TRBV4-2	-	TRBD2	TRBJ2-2	TGTGCCAGCAGCACCTTCCGGGGGGGCCAAACCGGGGAGCTGTTTTTT	CASSTFRGGQTGELFF
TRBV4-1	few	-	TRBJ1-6	TGCGCCAGCAGCCAAAGGGGGTTACAAGGTTTAGATTCACCCCTCCACTTT	CASSQRGLQGLDSPLHF
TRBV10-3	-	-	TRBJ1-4	TGTGCCATCAGTGATGGGGGTAATCGGTTTTTT	CAISDGGNRFF
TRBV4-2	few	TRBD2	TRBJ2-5	TGTGCCAGCAGCCAAGTATTCGGGAGGGCCGGGGAGACCCAGTACTTC	CASSQVFGRAGETQYF
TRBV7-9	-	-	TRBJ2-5	TGTGCCAGCAGCTTAGCGATGGCAAAACAAGAGACCCAGTACTTC	CASSLAMAKQETQYF
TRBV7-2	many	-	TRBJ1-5	TGTGCCAGCAGCTTAGTCGGGGGTAATAATCAGCCCCAGCATTTT	CASSLVGGNNQPQHF
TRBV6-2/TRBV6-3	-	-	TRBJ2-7	TGTGCCAGCAAGACAGGGAGGGACTACGAGCAGTACTTC	CASKTGRDYEQYF
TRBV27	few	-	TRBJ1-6	TGTGCCAGCAGTTTGGTGACGGGGGTTGGGGTAAATTCACCCCTCCACTTT	CASSLVTGVGVNSPLHF
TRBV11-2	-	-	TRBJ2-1	TGTGCCAGCAGCCAAAAACGATGGCCTGTCAATGAGCAGTTCTTC	CASSQKRWPVNEQFF
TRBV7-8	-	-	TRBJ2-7	TGTGCCAGCAGCTTAGTGAGCTTTCTGGGCTCCTACGAGCAGTACTTC	CASSLVSFLGSYEQYF
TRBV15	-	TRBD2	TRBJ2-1	TGTGCCACCAGCGAACTAGCGGGAGGTTACAATGAGCAGTTCTTC	CATSELAGGYNEQFF
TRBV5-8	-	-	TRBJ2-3	TGTGCCAGCAGCACAGGGCCCCGACTCGGGGGAGATACGCAGTATTTT	CASSTGPRLGGDTQYF
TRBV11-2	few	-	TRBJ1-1	TGTGCCAGCAGCTTCCTTCAGAACATGAACACTGAAGCTTTCTTT	CASSFLQNMNTEAFF
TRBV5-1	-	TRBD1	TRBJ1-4	TGCGCCAGCAGCTCCGGTTCAGGGGGGACAACTAATGAAAAACTGTTTTTT	CASSSGSGGTTNEKLFF
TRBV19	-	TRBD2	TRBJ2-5	TGTGCCAGTAGTATAAGACTAGCGGGAGTTGCGGAGACCCAGTACTTC	CASSIRLAGVAETQYF
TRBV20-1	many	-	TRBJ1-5	TGCAGTGCTATCGGACAGTTGGATAGCAATCAGCCCCAGCATTTT	CSAIGQLDSNQPQHF
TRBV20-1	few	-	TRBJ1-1	TGCAGTGCTAGAGTTTACGCGAACACTGAAGCTTTCTTT	CSARVYANTEAFF
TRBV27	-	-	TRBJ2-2	TGTGCCAGCAGTTTATCCTCTAGATGGACCGGGGAGCTGTTTTTT	CASSLSSRWTGELFF
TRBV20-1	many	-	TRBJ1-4	TGCAGTGCTAGAAACCCGGTCCCAACAACTAATGAAAAACTGTTTTTT	CSARNPVPTTNEKLFF
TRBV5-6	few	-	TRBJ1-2	TGTGCCAGCAGCTTGAGGGGAGTACTGAACTATGGCTACACCTTC	CASSLRGVLNYGYTF
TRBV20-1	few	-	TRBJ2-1	TGCAGTGCCGCTCTGAATGAGCAGTTCTTC	CSAALNEQFF
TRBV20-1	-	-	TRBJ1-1	TGCAGTGCTATCATAGTAGCTGAAGCTTTCTTT	CSAIIVAEAFF
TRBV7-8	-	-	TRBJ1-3	TGTGCCAGCAGCCCCGGTAGTATTGGAAACACCATATATTTT	CASSPGSIGNTIYF
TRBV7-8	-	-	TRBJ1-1	TGTGCCAGCAGCTTGGGGGCAGTAAACATGAACACTGAAGCTTTCTTT	CASSLGAVNMNTEAFF
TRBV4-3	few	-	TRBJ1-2	TGCGCCAGCAGCCAAGCCCCTGGAGGGGCGAACTATGGCTACACCTTC	CASSQAPGGANYGYTF
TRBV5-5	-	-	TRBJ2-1	TGTGCCAGCAGCTTGGCGGTGGGAGTGGGATACAATGAGCAGTTCTTC	CASSLAVGVGYNEQFF
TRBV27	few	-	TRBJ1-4	TGTGCCAGCGGGAAGCTGGCAACTAATGAAAAACTGTTTTTT	CASGKLATNEKLFF
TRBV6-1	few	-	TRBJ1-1	TGTGCCAGCAGGCCCACCTCGTGGAGGGGGTACATGAACACTGAAGCTTTCTTT	CASRPTSWRGYMNTEAFF
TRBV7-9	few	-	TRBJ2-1	TGTGCCAGCAGCTTACTAGGGGGAAGCTCCTACAATGAGCAGTTCTTC	CASSLLGGSSYNEQFF